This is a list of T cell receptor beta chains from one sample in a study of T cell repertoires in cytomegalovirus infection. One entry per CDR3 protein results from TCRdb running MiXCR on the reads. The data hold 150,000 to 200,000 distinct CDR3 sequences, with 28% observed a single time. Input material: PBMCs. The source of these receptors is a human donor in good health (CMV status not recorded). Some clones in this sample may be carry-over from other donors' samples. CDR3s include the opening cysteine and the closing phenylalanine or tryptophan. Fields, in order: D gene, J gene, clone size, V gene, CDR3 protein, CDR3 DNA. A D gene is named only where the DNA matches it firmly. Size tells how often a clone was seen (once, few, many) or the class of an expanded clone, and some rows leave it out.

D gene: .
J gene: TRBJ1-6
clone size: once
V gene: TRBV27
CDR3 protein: CASSSGTGNSPLHF
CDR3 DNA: TGTGCCAGCAGTTCCGGGACGGGAAATTCACCCCTCCACTTT

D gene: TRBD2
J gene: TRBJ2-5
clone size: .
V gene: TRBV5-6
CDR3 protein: CASSFPSGRFLETQYF
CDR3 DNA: TGTGCCAGCAGCTTCCCTAGCGGGAGGTTTTTAGAGACCCAGTACTTC

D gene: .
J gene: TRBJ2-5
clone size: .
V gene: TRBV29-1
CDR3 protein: CSVESPLFETQYF
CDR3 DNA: TGCAGCGTTGAATCCCCCCTTTTCGAGACCCAGTACTTC

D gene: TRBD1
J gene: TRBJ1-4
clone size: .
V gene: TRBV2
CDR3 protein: CASRTTGVTFNEKLFF
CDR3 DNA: TGTGCCAGCAGGACGACAGGGGTGACCTTTAATGAAAAACTGTTTTTT

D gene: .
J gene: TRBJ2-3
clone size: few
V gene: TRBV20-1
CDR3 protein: CSARSARATDTQYF
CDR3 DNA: TGCAGTGCTAGATCGGCCAGGGCTACAGATACGCAGTATTTT

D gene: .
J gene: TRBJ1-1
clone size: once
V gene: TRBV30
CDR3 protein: CAWLQEVGAEAFF
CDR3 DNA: TGTGCCTGGCTACAAGAGGTCGGGGCTGAAGCTTTCTTT

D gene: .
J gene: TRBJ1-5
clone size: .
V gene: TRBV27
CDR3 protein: CASSFTTGGNQPQHF
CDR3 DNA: TGTGCCAGCAGTTTCACCACGGGTGGGAATCAGCCCCAGCATTTT

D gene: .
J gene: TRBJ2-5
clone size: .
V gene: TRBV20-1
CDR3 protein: CSASDGGGETQYF
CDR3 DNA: TGCAGTGCGAGCGACGGAGGGGGAGAGACCCAGTACTTC

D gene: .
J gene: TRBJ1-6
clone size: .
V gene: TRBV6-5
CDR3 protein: CASSYSRQGNNSPLHF
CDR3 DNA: TGTGCCAGCAGTTACTCTCGGCAGGGGAACAATTCACCCCTCCACTTT

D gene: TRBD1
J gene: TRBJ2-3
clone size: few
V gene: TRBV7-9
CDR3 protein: CASSSGQGYSTDTQYF
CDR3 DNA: TGTGCCAGCAGCTCGGGACAGGGGTATAGCACAGATACGCAGTATTTT

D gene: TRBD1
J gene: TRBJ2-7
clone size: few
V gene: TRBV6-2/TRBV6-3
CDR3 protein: CASTSRDSGFYEHGQYF
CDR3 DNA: TGTGCCAGCACCTCGAGGGACAGTGGGTTTTACGAGCATGGGCAGTACTTC

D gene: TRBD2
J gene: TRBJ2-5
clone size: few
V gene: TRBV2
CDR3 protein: CASGSLAGSGETQYF
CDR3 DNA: TGTGCCAGCGGGAGTCTAGCGGGATCTGGTGAGACCCAGTACTTC

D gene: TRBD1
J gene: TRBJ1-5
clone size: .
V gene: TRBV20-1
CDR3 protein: CSAGQGIQPQHF
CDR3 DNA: TGCAGTGCCGGACAGGGGATCCAGCCCCAGCATTTT

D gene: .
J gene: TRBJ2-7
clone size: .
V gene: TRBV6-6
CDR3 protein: CASSKQQGNYEQYF
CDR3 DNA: TGTGCCAGCAGCAAACAGCAGGGGAACTACGAGCAGTACTTC

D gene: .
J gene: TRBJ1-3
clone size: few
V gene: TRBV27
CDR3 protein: CASSLSWFGGSGNTIYF
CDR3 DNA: TGTGCCAGCAGTTTATCGTGGTTTGGGGGCTCTGGAAACACCATATATTTT

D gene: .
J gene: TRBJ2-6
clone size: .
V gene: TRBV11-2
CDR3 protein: CASSRGGVEANVLTF
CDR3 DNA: TGTGCCAGCAGCCGAGGGGGGGTCGAGGCCAACGTCCTGACTTTC

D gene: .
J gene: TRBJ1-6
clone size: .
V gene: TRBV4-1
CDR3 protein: CASSRLVGEASPLHF
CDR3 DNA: TGCGCCAGCAGCCGCCTGGTGGGGGAAGCTTCACCCCTCCACTTT

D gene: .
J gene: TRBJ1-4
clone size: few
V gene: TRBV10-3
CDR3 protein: CAISPGRTNEKLFF
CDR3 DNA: TGTGCCATCAGTCCGGGACGGACTAATGAAAAACTGTTTTTT